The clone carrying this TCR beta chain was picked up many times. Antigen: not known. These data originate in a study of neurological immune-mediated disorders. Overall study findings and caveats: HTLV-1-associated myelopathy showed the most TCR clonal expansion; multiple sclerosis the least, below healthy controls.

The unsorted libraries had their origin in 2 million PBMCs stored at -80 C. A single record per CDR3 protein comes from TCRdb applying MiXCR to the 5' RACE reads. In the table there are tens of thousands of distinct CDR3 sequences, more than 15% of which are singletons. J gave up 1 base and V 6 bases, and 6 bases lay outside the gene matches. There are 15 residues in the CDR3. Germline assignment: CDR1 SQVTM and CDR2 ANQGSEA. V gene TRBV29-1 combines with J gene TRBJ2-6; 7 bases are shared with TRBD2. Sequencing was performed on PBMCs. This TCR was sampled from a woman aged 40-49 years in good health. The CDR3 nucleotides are TGCAGCGTCGGGGGGTCACCTTCTGGGGCCAACGTCCTGACTTTC. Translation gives CSVGGSPSGANVLTF.